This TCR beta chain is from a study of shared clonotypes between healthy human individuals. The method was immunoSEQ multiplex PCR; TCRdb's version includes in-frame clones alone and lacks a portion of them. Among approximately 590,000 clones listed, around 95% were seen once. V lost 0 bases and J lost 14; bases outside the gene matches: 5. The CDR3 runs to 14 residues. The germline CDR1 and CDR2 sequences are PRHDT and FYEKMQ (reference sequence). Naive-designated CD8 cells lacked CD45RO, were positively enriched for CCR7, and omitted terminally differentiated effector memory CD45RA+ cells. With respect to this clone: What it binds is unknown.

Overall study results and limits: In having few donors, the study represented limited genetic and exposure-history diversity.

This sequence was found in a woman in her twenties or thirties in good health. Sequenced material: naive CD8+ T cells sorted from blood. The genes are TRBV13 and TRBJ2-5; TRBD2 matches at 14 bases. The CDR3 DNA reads TGTGCCAGCAGCTTAGGCCGACTAGCGGGAGGGGCTTACTTC. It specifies CASSLGRLAGGAYF.